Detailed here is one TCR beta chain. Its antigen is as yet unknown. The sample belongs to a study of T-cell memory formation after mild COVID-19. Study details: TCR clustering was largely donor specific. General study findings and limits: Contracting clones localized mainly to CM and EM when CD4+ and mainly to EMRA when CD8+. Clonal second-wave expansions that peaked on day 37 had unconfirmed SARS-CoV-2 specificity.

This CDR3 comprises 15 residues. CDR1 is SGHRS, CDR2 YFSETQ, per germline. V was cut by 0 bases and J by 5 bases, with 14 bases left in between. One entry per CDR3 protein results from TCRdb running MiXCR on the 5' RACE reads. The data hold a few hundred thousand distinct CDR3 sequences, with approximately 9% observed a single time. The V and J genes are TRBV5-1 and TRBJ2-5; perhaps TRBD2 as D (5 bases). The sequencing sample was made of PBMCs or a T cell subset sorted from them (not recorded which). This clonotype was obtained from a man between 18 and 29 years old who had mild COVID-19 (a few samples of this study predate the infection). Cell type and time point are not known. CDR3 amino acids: CASSLASRNEETQYF. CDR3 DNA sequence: TGCGCCAGCAGCTTGGCTAGCAGGAATGAGGAGACCCAGTACTTC.